The T cell receptor beta chain described here comes from a study of blood T cell repertoires in COVID-19. The wider study: Sample material is recorded as cDNA or gDNA derived from T cells, B-cell-depleted T cells, or PBMCs.

Participants had their cohort set by participant-reported clinical history. In the authors' workflow: Reference gene primer amplification gave estimated nucleated cell counts. Clones were read by immunoSEQ multiplex PCR, and TCRdb kept only the in-frame ones, dropping some. D and trimming were read from the DNA, whereas the V and J calls and clone size are those reported in that table. The sample includes more than 200,000 clones, roughly 88% of them seen just once. This CDR3 is built from 13 residues. Germline V gene data show CDR1 as SGHVS and CDR2 as FNYEAQ. V lost 4 bases and J lost 2, with 9 bases in between.

The chain recombines TRBV7-6 with TRBJ2-7; a possible D gene is TRBD1 (6 bases). Input material: PBMCs or T cells enriched from blood (not recorded which). This receptor was identified in a woman in her 30s who had been exposed to COVID-19. CDR3 region: CASSSNRAYEQYF. The CDR3 bases are TGTGCCAGCAGCTCCAACAGGGCCTACGAGCAGTACTTC.